This T cell receptor (beta chain) was retrieved from a study of Ad26.COV2.S vaccination and SARS-CoV-2 variants. Described treatment: some 20 received Ad26.COV2.S at low or high dose, single or two shots; five or six received placebo; per-sample allocation not given. Each sample was drawn 63 days after the first injection (of vaccine or placebo). The CDR3 consists of 16 residues. Germline V CDR1 and CDR2: SGDLS, YYNGEE. Losses at the gene ends were 0 bases for V and 4 bases for J; bases not matched to a gene: 3. Clones were read by immunoSEQ multiplex PCR, and TCRdb kept only the in-frame ones, dropping some. The sample contains hundreds of thousands of clones, 75% to 95% of which appear only once.

This sequence joins TRBV9 and TRBJ2-3, with 12 bases that match TRBD2. The source was peripheral blood, collected in a trial of Ad26.COV2.S vaccine versus placebo. This clonotype originated in a person aged 18-60 years who received the Ad26.COV2.S COVID-19 vaccine or a placebo. This CDR3 reads CASSVASGRAADTQYF. DNA for the CDR3: TGTGCCAGCAGCGTAGCTAGCGGGAGGGCCGCAGATACGCAGTATTTT.